These 12 T cell receptor beta chains came from one sample sequenced in a study of Tregs in tolerant kidney transplant recipients. Repertoires were generated with immunoSEQ multiplex PCR, while TCRdb's copy carries only in-frame clones and drops some. The sample yields tens of thousands of clones, roughly 93% seen once. Related graft donors supplied nonmyeloablative bone marrow transplants, and mixed chimerism was transient. This sample comprised CD4+ T cells from blood (PBMCs), obtained 12 months after the transplant. The receptors originated from a human patient who received a combined kidney and bone marrow transplant. The graft donor may have given rise to some T cells.

The chain uses TRBV7-2 and TRBJ2-2; D is unresolved. In germline, CDR1 is SGHTA, CDR2 FQGNSA. With 5 bases removed from V and 4 bases from J, the gap between germline ends came to 11 bases. This CDR3 is 14 amino acids long. The CDR3 region has the DNA TGTGCCAGCAGCGCGGTTCTCATCACCGGGGAGCTGTTTTTT. Translation gives CASSAVLITGELFF.

The chain links TRBV19 to TRBJ1-2; 7 bases are shared with TRBD1. This CDR3 contains 13 residues. J was trimmed by 3 bases and V by 6 bases; bases with no gene match: 4. CDR1 LNHDA and CDR2 SQIVND come from the germline V gene (reference sequence). The CDR3 sequence: CASRHTGDYGYTF. Here the CDR3 DNA reads TGTGCCAGTAGACACACAGGGGACTATGGCTACACCTTC.

V usage is TRBV4-3 and J usage is TRBJ2-7; 8 bases align to TRBD1. The CDR3 runs to 14 residues. With V trimmed by 0 bases and J by 6 bases, 4 bases remained unmatched. Per the germline V gene, CDR1 is LGHNA and CDR2 is YSLEER. The CDR3 loop reads CASSQENRGSEQYF. Here the CDR3 DNA reads TGCGCCAGCAGCCAAGAAAACAGGGGGAGCGAGCAGTACTTC.

The chain employs TRBV7-9 and TRBJ2-1, with TRBD2 matching over 8 bases. The CDR3 covers 17 residues. Germline V CDR1 and CDR2: SEHNR, FQNEAQ (reference sequence). With 5 bases clipped from V and 10 bases from J, the junction kept 19 bases outside the gene matches. CDR3 coding DNA: TGTGCCAGCAGCCCCAGGGCGGGACTAGTTCTTTCCGGGGAGCAGTTCTTC. Translated, it gives CASSPRAGLVLSGEQFF.

The rearrangement uses TRBV19 and TRBJ1-5; 8 bases align to TRBD1. This CDR3 region has 16 residues. Per germline, CDR1 LNHDA and CDR2 SQIVND (reference sequence). V lost 7 bases and J lost 3; bases outside the gene matches: 11. The CDR3 sequence: CASTFQGARSNQPQHF. CDR3 DNA sequence: TGTGCCAGTACTTTCCAGGGGGCCCGGTCCAATCAGCCCCAGCATTTT.

V is TRBV7-8 and J is TRBJ2-5; 8 positions match TRBD2. V lost 1 base, J lost 0 bases, and 4 bases stayed unmatched. The CDR3 totals 16 residues. In germline, CDR1 is SGHVS, CDR2 FQNEAQ. The CDR3 is CASSLVLAAYQETQYF. The DNA for the CDR3 is TGTGCCAGCAGCTTAGTACTAGCGGCGTACCAAGAGACCCAGTACTTC.

The gene calls are TRBV11-3 and TRBJ2-7, with no clear D. CDR3 length: 14 residues. Trimming took 1 base from V and 6 from J, leaving 13 bases between them. Germline values: CDR1 SGHNT, CDR2 YENEEA. CDR3: CASSLGTITGEQYF. The CDR3 DNA reads as TGTGCCAGCAGCTTAGGTACAATCACGGGCGAGCAGTACTTC.

The V and J genes are TRBV6-1 and TRBJ2-5; the match to TRBD1 covers 7 bases. The germline V gene has CDR1 MNHNS and CDR2 SASEGT. This CDR3 region has 13 residues. After removal of 7 bases from V and 5 bases from J, the junction contained 7 bases not matched to a gene. The CDR3: CASIEGAWETQYF. CDR3 in DNA: TGTGCCAGCATAGAGGGGGCGTGGGAGACCCAGTACTTC.

In DNA form, the CDR3 reads TGTGCCAGCAGCCCGTCCTGGACCACAGGCCTCCAAGAGACCCAGTACTTC. It specifies CASSPSWTTGLQETQYF. This chain uses TRBV7-2 with TRBJ2-5, with D possibly being TRBD1 (5 bases). This CDR3 region has 17 residues. V was trimmed by 5 bases and J by 1 base, leaving 20 bases between them. Germline V gene sequence: CDR1 SGHTA, CDR2 FQGNSA.

The chain employs TRBV6-5 and TRBJ2-7; D possibly corresponds to TRBD1 (5 bases). The V and J ends lost 8 bases and 7 bases respectively, with 18 bases between them. Germline assignment: CDR1 MNHEY and CDR2 SVGAGI. The CDR3 runs 13 residues. The CDR3 region has the DNA TGTGCCAGCTCCGGACCAGGGCGGCGGGAGCAGTACTTC. This gives the protein CASSGPGRREQYF.

The rearrangement joins TRBV5-6 to TRBJ2-3, with D possibly matching TRBD1 (6 bases). Germline V gives CDR1 SGHDT, CDR2 YYEEEE. This CDR3 is 16 amino acids long. The V end lost 2 bases, the J end lost 5 bases, and 18 bases lay between the germline ends. The DNA of the CDR3 is TGTGCCAGCAGCTTAGGCCCAGGGGCCATGGGAGATACGCAGTATTTT. Its protein is CASSLGPGAMGDTQYF.

V and J are TRBV4-1 and TRBJ1-5; 8 nucleotides line up with TRBD1. The ends lost 2 bases at V and 6 bases at J; junction bases unmatched: 9. In germline, CDR1 is MGHRA, CDR2 YSYEKL. There are 16 residues in the CDR3. CDR3 DNA: TGCGCCAGCAGCCAACCCGGACAGGGTCCGCGTCAGCCCCAGCATTTT. Amino acids: CASSQPGQGPRQPQHF.